One and the same sample provided the 30 T cell receptor beta chains below, sequenced in a study of CD8 T cells in Susac syndrome. Reverse transcription used roughly 0.5 to 1 ug RNA and random hexamers. TCRdb used MiXCR to reprocess the immunoSEQ multiplex PCR reads, holding one entry per CDR3 protein. Altogether approximately 280,000 distinct CDR3 sequences are present, roughly 85% being singletons, with the ten largest covering around 0.11%. Sequenced material: CD8+ T cells from PBMCs. Receptors were obtained from a human donor with multiple sclerosis.

The chain combines TRBV2 with TRBJ2-3; 12 positions match TRBD2. Unmatched junction bases numbered 8, after V lost 3 bases and J lost 4 bases. Per germline, CDR1 SNHLY and CDR2 FYNNEI. The CDR3 is made up of 17 amino acids. The CDR3 region is CASSDRRLAGDPDTQYF. In DNA, the CDR3 is TGTGCCAGCAGTGACCGTCGACTAGCGGGAGACCCAGATACGCAGTATTTT.

The V call is TRBV12-5, the J call TRBJ2-1, with unresolved D. Trimming stripped 7 bases from V and 3 bases from J, with 10 bases between. Germline values: CDR1 LGHNT, CDR2 FRNRAP. This CDR3 is 13 amino acids long. CDR3 sequence (DNA): TGTGCTAGTGCCCCCGGTGGCTACAATGAGCAGTTCTTC. Protein product: CASAPGGYNEQFF.

This clonotype is a singleton in its sample. The chain joins TRBV4-1 to TRBJ2-1; TRBD1 is a possible D gene (7 bases). The V end was cut by 1 base, the J end by 0 bases, with 16 bases between. Looked up from germline, CDR1 is MGHRA and CDR2 is YSYEKL. The CDR3 loop spans 18 amino acids. The CDR3 is CASSQGLAGGSSYNEQFF. The CDR3 coding sequence is TGCGCCAGCAGCCAAGGTTTAGCAGGGGGGAGCTCCTACAATGAGCAGTTCTTC.

The gene calls are TRBV7-2 and TRBJ2-3; 8 nucleotides match TRBD2. Germline V lookup: CDR1 SGHTA, CDR2 FQGNSA. This CDR3 is built from 15 residues. V dropped 6 bases and J dropped 4; count of bases not matched to a gene: 9. The CDR3 reads CASRPGTRRSDTQYF. As DNA, the CDR3 is TGTGCCAGCAGACCCGGGACTAGAAGGTCAGATACGCAGTATTTT. The variable domain in full, with the rest retrieved from reference TRBV7-2 and TRBJ2-3, is GAGVSQSPSNKVTEKGKDVELRCDPISGHTALYWYRQSLGQGLEFLIYFQGNSAPDKSGLPSDRFSAERTGGSVSTLTIQRTQQEDSAVYLCASRPGTRRSDTQYFGPGTRLTVL.

The chain combines TRBV27 with TRBJ2-1, with 9 bases identical to TRBD2. The CDR3 runs 11 residues. Germline loops: CDR1 MNHEY, CDR2 SMNVEV (reference sequence). J lost 11 bases, V lost 8 bases, and 4 bases had no gene match. Here the CDR3 DNA reads TGTGCCAGCGCTAGCGGGGATCAGCAGTTCTTC. This sequence encodes CASASGDQQFF.

The chain employs TRBV10-1 and TRBJ2-3; weak D call: TRBD1 (5 bases). The CDR3 contains 16 residues. Germline V gene sequence: CDR1 WNHNN, CDR2 SYGVQD (reference sequence). Trimming removed 0 bases at V and 3 bases at J, with 13 bases between. The DNA for the CDR3 is TGCGCCAGCAGTGAGTCTCCCGTAAGGGGAACAGATACGCAGTATTTT. Protein product: CASSESPVRGTDTQYF.

V usage is TRBV7-9 and J usage is TRBJ2-1; either TRBD1 or TRBD2 may supply D (5 bases each). V was clipped by 7 bases and J by 10 bases, with 14 bases between them. The CDR3 is made up of 12 amino acids. Germline loops: CDR1 SEHNR, CDR2 FQNEAQ (reference sequence). The CDR3 sequence is CASTPTGTEQFF. The CDR3 coding sequence is TGTGCCAGCACCCCCACCGGGACCGAGCAGTTCTTC.

This rearrangement joins TRBV9 to TRBJ2-2, with D possibly being TRBD1 or TRBD2 (6 bases each). CDR1 and CDR2 (germline): SGDLS, YYNGEE. The CDR3 covers 17 residues. Trimming stripped 3 bases from V and 0 bases from J, with 15 bases between. The CDR3 sequence: CASSEGGGQSNTGELFF. CDR3 coding DNA: TGTGCCAGCAGCGAGGGGGGTGGACAGTCGAACACCGGGGAGCTGTTTTTT.

This rearrangement joins TRBV21-1 to TRBJ2-5; TRBD1, as called in the table, went unchecked against the DNA. TRBV21-1 is a pseudogene locus. This CDR3 has 13 residues. CDR3 sequence (DNA): TGTGCCAGCAGCCGGACACTTCAAGAGACCCAGTACTTC. The encoded protein is CASSRTLQETQYF.

The chain carries TRBV19 and TRBJ1-6; a possible D gene is TRBD1 (5 bases). This CDR3 spans 13 amino acids. The ends were cut back, 3 bases at V and 7 bases at J, with 7 bases in the middle. Germline loops: CDR1 LNHDA, CDR2 SQIVND (reference sequence). In DNA, the CDR3 is TGTGCCAGTAGTATGGGGGTCAATTCACCCCTCCACTTT. It yields the protein CASSMGVNSPLHF. The entire variable domain, with the rest obtained from reference TRBV19 and TRBJ1-6, is as follows: DGGITQSPKYLFRKEGQNVTLSCEQNLNHDAMYWYRQDPGQGLRLIYYSQIVNDFQKGDIAEGYSVSREKKESFPLTVTSAQKNPTAFYLCASSMGVNSPLHFGNGTRLTVT.

For the CDR3, the DNA is TGTGCCAGCAGTTTTCTATCTGGGCCCCAAGATGCCGGGGAGCTGTTTTTT. Amino acids: CASSFLSGPQDAGELFF. This chain uses TRBV6-5 with TRBJ2-2; D gene ambiguous. Per germline, CDR1 MNHEY and CDR2 SVGAGI. This CDR3 spans 17 amino acids. V gave up 4 bases and J gave up 6 bases, with 21 bases separating them.

The chain couples TRBV20-1 to TRBJ1-1, with 7 bases identical to TRBD1. Losses at the gene ends were 3 bases for V and 4 bases for J; bases not matched to a gene: 14. The CDR3 has 16 amino acids. Germline loops: CDR1 DFQATT, CDR2 SNEGSKA (reference sequence). CDR3 DNA sequence: TGCAGTGCTAGGAACAGGGGCCCCAGGATGCGCACTGAAGCTTTCTTT. Protein sequence: CSARNRGPRMRTEAFF.

This chain uses TRBV30 with TRBJ2-1; D gene uncertain. The CDR3 runs 14 residues. Per germline, CDR1 GTSNPN and CDR2 SVGIG (reference sequence). The V gene lost 0 bases and the J gene lost 6 bases, with 12 bases spanning the gap. The CDR3 region has the DNA TGTGCCTGGAGTGTACGTAGGGTACCCAATGAGCAGTTCTTC. Protein sequence: CAWSVRRVPNEQFF.

The rearrangement links TRBV28 to TRBJ2-7; 8 bases match TRBD2. This CDR3 region has 20 residues. Losses at the gene ends were 2 bases for V and 1 base for J; bases not matched to a gene: 19. CDR1 and CDR2 (germline): MDHEN, SYDVKM. The CDR3 coding sequence is TGTGCCAGCAGTTTAGTAACCGAGGAGCGGGAGTGGCCTAAATCCTACGAGCAGTACTTC. As protein: CASSLVTEEREWPKSYEQYF.

The V gene is TRBV28, the J gene TRBJ2-7; 12 bases fit TRBD2. Unmatched junction bases numbered 16, after V lost 6 bases and J lost 4 bases. Germline V CDR1 and CDR2: MDHEN, SYDVKM. The length of the CDR3 is 18 residues. CDR3 nucleotides: TGTGCCAGCAGCCCCACCCCTCTCCTAGCGGGAGGGCCGTACGAGCAGTACTTC. Translated, it gives CASSPTPLLAGGPYEQYF.

The rearrangement joins TRBV27 to TRBJ1-2; D remains ambiguous. This CDR3 has 12 residues. V lost 2 bases to trimming and J lost 7 bases, with 8 bases between them. CDR1 and CDR2 (germline): MNHEY, SMNVEV (reference sequence). CDR3 DNA sequence: TGTGCCAGCAGTTTACGAGGGTCTGGCTACACCTTC. Its protein product is CASSLRGSGYTF.

The rearrangement joins TRBV3-1 to TRBJ2-1; 10 nucleotides match TRBD2. Germline V gene lookup returns CDR1 LGHDT and CDR2 YNNKEL (reference sequence). V was pared by 3 bases and J by 5 bases, with 10 bases of the junction left unmatched. The CDR3 sequence is 17 residues long. CDR3 amino acids: CASSHNRGTSAHNEQFF. The CDR3 DNA reads TGTGCCAGCAGCCATAACCGCGGGACTAGCGCCCACAATGAGCAGTTCTTC.

The rearrangement links TRBV11-2 to TRBJ1-5; D gene ambiguous. Germline V CDR1 and CDR2: SGHAT, FQNNGV. V lost 7 bases and J 6 bases, leaving 13 bases between the germline ends. The CDR3 sequence is 13 residues long. The CDR3 nucleotides are TGTGCCAGCACCTCTGATGGACGTCAGCCCCAGCATTTT. Translated, it gives CASTSDGRQPQHF.

The chain employs TRBV9 and TRBJ2-7, with TRBD1 identical over 8 bases. The CDR3 extends over 15 amino acids. V gave up 0 bases and J gave up 0 bases; unmatched junction bases: 2. Germline V CDR1 and CDR2: SGDLS, YYNGEE. This CDR3 is CASSVDQGASYEQYF. CDR3 DNA: TGTGCCAGCAGCGTAGATCAGGGGGCCTCCTACGAGCAGTACTTC.

V and J are TRBV7-8 and TRBJ2-7; D is unclear. The CDR3 is 14 residues long. Germline V CDR1 and CDR2: SGHVS, FQNEAQ. Trimming took 5 bases from V and 3 from J, leaving 14 bases between them. CDR3 residues: CASSPRPAHYEQYF. The CDR3 coding sequence is TGTGCCAGCAGCCCCCGCCCCGCCCACTACGAGCAGTACTTC.

CDR3 sequence reads: CATSRKGGYEQYF. The CDR3 coding sequence is TGTGCCACCAGCAGAAAAGGGGGGTACGAGCAGTACTTC. V is TRBV15 and J is TRBJ2-7; D may correspond to TRBD1 or TRBD2 (6 bases each). V was pared by 2 bases and J by 4 bases, with 9 bases between. Germline loops: CDR1 LNHNV, CDR2 YYDKDF (reference sequence). The CDR3 runs to 13 residues.

The chain carries TRBV2 and TRBJ2-3; possibly TRBD2 for D (6 bases). This CDR3 contains 15 residues. V lost 8 bases and J 3 bases, leaving 18 bases between the germline ends. Per the germline V gene, CDR1 is SNHLY and CDR2 is FYNNEI. The CDR3 loop reads CASPGRRARTDTQYF. Here the CDR3 DNA reads TGTGCCAGCCCGGGCCGGAGGGCCCGAACAGATACGCAGTATTTT.

As concerns this clonotype: Sequence at one end of the junction differs from germline and may be a read error. The V gene is TRBV27, the J gene TRBJ1-1, with 9 bases identical to TRBD1. The CDR3 is 16 residues long. Per germline, CDR1 MNHEY and CDR2 SMNVEV (reference sequence). The CDR3 nucleotides are TGTGCCAGCAGTTTATATTGGGACAGGGCGAACACTGAAGCTTTATTT. As protein: CASSLYWDRANTEALF.

The chain joins TRBV5-8 to TRBJ2-7, with TRBD2 matching 12 bases. V lost 2 bases, J lost 5 bases, and 2 bases stayed unmatched. This CDR3 region has 14 residues. Germline V gene data show CDR1 as SGHTS and CDR2 as YDEGEE. CDR3 coding DNA: TGTGCCAGCAGCTTACTAGCGGGAGGCCACGAGCAGTACTTC. Protein product: CASSLLAGGHEQYF.

The chain joins TRBV19 to TRBJ2-3, with 7 bases aligning to TRBD2. Looked up from germline, CDR1 is LNHDA and CDR2 is SQIVND (reference sequence). CDR3 length equals 18 residues. The V and J ends lost 5 bases and 8 bases, in that order; junction bases with no gene match: 22. The CDR3 sequence: CASSSRLTSPPTYGTQYF. The CDR3, as DNA: TGTGCCAGTAGTTCCCGATTGACTAGCCCACCGACGTACGGTACGCAGTATTTT.

This chain links TRBV7-9 with TRBJ2-5, with D unclear. In germline, CDR1 is SEHNR, CDR2 FQNEAQ (reference sequence). Deletions cut 1 base from V and 3 bases from J, with 3 bases between. The CDR3 loop spans 12 amino acids. This chain's CDR3 is CASSLEEETQYF. The CDR3 coding sequence is TGTGCCAGCAGCTTAGAGGAAGAGACCCAGTACTTC.

This clonotype is a singleton in its sample. The chain has TRBV7-9 and TRBJ1-1, with 9 positions matching TRBD1. V lost 5 bases to trimming and J lost 4 bases; unmatched junction nucleotides: 5. The V gene's germline CDR1 is SEHNR and CDR2 FQNEAQ (reference sequence). The CDR3 is made up of 14 amino acids. CDR3 bases: TGTGCCAGCAGCCAGGGACAGGGTATCACTGAAGCTTTCTTT. Amino acid sequence: CASSQGQGITEAFF.

V usage is TRBV11-2 and J usage is TRBJ2-5; D is ambiguous. Germline V gene lookup returns CDR1 SGHAT and CDR2 FQNNGV. The V gene lost 6 bases and the J gene lost 5 bases, with 7 bases spanning the gap. The CDR3 is made up of 11 amino acids. DNA for the CDR3: TGTGCCAGCAGATATCGGGAGACCCAGTACTTC. This encodes CASRYRETQYF.

The chain is built from TRBV28 and TRBJ1-2, with TRBD1 identical over 7 bases. Germline V CDR1 and CDR2: MDHEN, SYDVKM. This CDR3 has 14 residues. V was pared by 5 bases and J by 2 bases, with 5 bases of the junction left unmatched. In DNA form, the CDR3 reads TGTGCCAGCAGTCCATCGACAGGGAACTATGGCTACACCTTC. Residues: CASSPSTGNYGYTF.

The chain joins TRBV27 to TRBJ2-1, with D uncertain. Trimming pared 5 bases from V and 7 bases from J, leaving 30 bases between. Germline V gene data show CDR1 as MNHEY and CDR2 as SMNVEV (reference sequence). This CDR3 spans 19 amino acids. The CDR3 nucleotides read TGTGCCAGCAGTCGATACGCACCTCTTGGGCCAGTTCCGAGGAATGAGCAGTTCTTC. Translating it yields CASSRYAPLGPVPRNEQFF.